Listed below are T cell receptor beta chains from one sample, sequenced in a study of blood T cell repertoires in COVID-19. The data were produced by immunoSEQ multiplex PCR, yet TCRdb's version contains in-frame clones alone and is incomplete. The sample gives some 380,000 clones, around 90% of which show up once; about 6.8% is in the top ten. The specimen was peripheral blood. The origin of the receptors is a young man with active or convalescent COVID-19. CDR3s include the opening cysteine and the closing phenylalanine or tryptophan. The order of the fields is V gene, D gene, clone size, J gene, CDR3 protein, CDR3 DNA. A D gene is named only where the DNA matches it firmly. For some rows the clone size is stated as once, few or many, or as a class when expanded; others skip it.

V gene: TRBV18; D gene: TRBD2; clone size: .; J gene: TRBJ2-3; CDR3 protein: CASSPPRLAGTDTQYF; CDR3 DNA: TGTGCCAGCTCACCACCGAGACTAGCGGGAACAGATACGCAGTATTTT
V gene: TRBV9; D gene: TRBD1; clone size: .; J gene: TRBJ1-3; CDR3 protein: CASSGGTGTPGNTIYF; CDR3 DNA: TGTGCCAGCAGCGGGGGGACAGGTACGCCTGGAAACACCATATATTTT
V gene: TRBV6-4; D gene: TRBD2; clone size: few; J gene: TRBJ2-3; CDR3 protein: CASSPQRGDADTQYF; CDR3 DNA: TGTGCCAGCAGTCCCCAGCGGGGGGATGCAGATACGCAGTATTTT
V gene: TRBV4-1; D gene: .; clone size: .; J gene: TRBJ2-7; CDR3 protein: CASSRTGTPYEQYF; CDR3 DNA: TGCGCCAGCAGCCGAACCGGGACACCCTACGAGCAGTACTTC
V gene: TRBV7-2; D gene: .; clone size: .; J gene: TRBJ2-3; CDR3 protein: CASSSQQTDTQYF; CDR3 DNA: TGTGCCAGCAGCTCACAGCAGACAGATACGCAGTATTTT
V gene: TRBV7-6; D gene: TRBD2; clone size: .; J gene: TRBJ2-1; CDR3 protein: CASSPSGTRAGGNEQFF; CDR3 DNA: TGTGCCAGCAGCCCCAGCGGCACCCGGGCCGGGGGGAATGAGCAGTTCTTC
V gene: TRBV4-3; D gene: .; clone size: .; J gene: TRBJ2-4; CDR3 protein: CASSQENTPGNIQYF; CDR3 DNA: TGCGCCAGCAGCCAAGAAAACACCCCGGGAAACATTCAGTACTTC
V gene: TRBV12-3/TRBV12-4; D gene: .; clone size: once; J gene: TRBJ1-1; CDR3 protein: CASSPRGNTEAFF; CDR3 DNA: TGTGCCAGCAGCCCGCGGGGGAACACTGAAGCTTTCTTT
V gene: TRBV7-9; D gene: TRBD2; clone size: .; J gene: TRBJ2-7; CDR3 protein: CASSQRTRSGEQYF; CDR3 DNA: TGTGCCAGCAGCCAGAGGACTAGATCGGGCGAGCAGTACTTC
V gene: TRBV4-1; D gene: .; clone size: .; J gene: TRBJ1-2; CDR3 protein: CASSQDPDSNYGYTF; CDR3 DNA: TGCGCCAGCAGCCAAGATCCCGACAGTAACTATGGCTACACCTTC
V gene: TRBV5-1; D gene: TRBD2; clone size: .; J gene: TRBJ2-7; CDR3 protein: CASSLRTSDYEQYF; CDR3 DNA: TGCGCCAGCAGCCTACGGACTAGCGACTACGAGCAGTACTTC
V gene: TRBV7-2; D gene: TRBD2; clone size: .; J gene: TRBJ2-1; CDR3 protein: CASSLGASGRGEQFF; CDR3 DNA: TGTGCCAGCAGCTTAGGAGCTAGCGGTCGCGGAGAGCAGTTCTTC
V gene: TRBV6-6; D gene: TRBD1; clone size: .; J gene: TRBJ2-2; CDR3 protein: CASSYSTGTGELFF; CDR3 DNA: TGTGCCAGCAGTTACTCGACAGGGACCGGGGAGCTGTTTTTT
V gene: TRBV6-2/TRBV6-3; D gene: .; clone size: .; J gene: TRBJ1-2; CDR3 protein: CASSTGHYYGYTF; CDR3 DNA: TGTGCCAGCAGCACGGGACACTACTATGGCTACACCTTC
V gene: TRBV7-2; D gene: TRBD1; clone size: .; J gene: TRBJ1-3; CDR3 protein: CASSPRQGSGNTIYF; CDR3 DNA: TGTGCCAGCAGCCCCCGACAGGGGAGTGGAAACACCATATATTTT
V gene: TRBV24-1; D gene: .; clone size: .; J gene: TRBJ2-3; CDR3 protein: CATSDPGAPYDTQYF; CDR3 DNA: TGTGCCACCAGTGACCCAGGGGCCCCGTATGATACGCAGTATTTT
V gene: TRBV27; D gene: .; clone size: once; J gene: TRBJ1-2; CDR3 protein: CASSPRGLQGYTF; CDR3 DNA: TGTGCCAGCAGTCCGCGGGGGTTGCAGGGCTACACCTTC
V gene: TRBV29-1; D gene: .; clone size: .; J gene: TRBJ1-1; CDR3 protein: CSVETGLRYTEAFF; CDR3 DNA: TGCAGCGTTGAAACAGGGTTAAGGTACACTGAAGCTTTCTTT
V gene: TRBV6-2/TRBV6-3; D gene: TRBD1; clone size: .; J gene: TRBJ1-5; CDR3 protein: CASSYLYRGPQPQHF; CDR3 DNA: TGTGCCAGCAGTTACTTATACAGGGGGCCTCAGCCCCAGCATTTT
V gene: TRBV12-3/TRBV12-4; D gene: TRBD2; clone size: .; J gene: TRBJ2-7; CDR3 protein: CASMGLAYEQYF; CDR3 DNA: TGTGCCAGCATGGGACTAGCCTACGAGCAGTACTTC
V gene: TRBV10-2; D gene: .; clone size: .; J gene: TRBJ1-5; CDR3 protein: CASSPQGRGSNQPQHF; CDR3 DNA: TGCGCCAGCAGTCCACAGGGAAGGGGTAGCAATCAGCCCCAGCATTTT
V gene: TRBV30; D gene: TRBD1; clone size: .; J gene: TRBJ2-7; CDR3 protein: CAWDPGQGAYEQYF; CDR3 DNA: TGTGCCTGGGATCCGGGACAGGGGGCCTACGAGCAGTACTTC
V gene: TRBV29-1; D gene: TRBD2; clone size: .; J gene: TRBJ2-1; CDR3 protein: CSAPLTSGGEQFF; CDR3 DNA: TGCAGCGCACCATTGACTAGCGGGGGAGAGCAGTTCTTC
V gene: TRBV4-1; D gene: .; clone size: few; J gene: TRBJ1-2; CDR3 protein: CASSQDATGRRRGGYTF; CDR3 DNA: TGCGCCAGCAGCCAAGATGCGACAGGCCGCCGACGGGGTGGCTACACCTTC
V gene: TRBV3-1/TRBV3-2; D gene: .; clone size: .; J gene: TRBJ2-5; CDR3 protein: CASSLLSGTQETQYF; CDR3 DNA: TGTGCCAGCAGCCTCCTGAGCGGTACACAAGAGACCCAGTACTTC
V gene: TRBV7-9; D gene: .; clone size: .; J gene: TRBJ1-1; CDR3 protein: CASSWTNTEAFF; CDR3 DNA: TGTGCCAGCAGTTGGACTAACACTGAAGCTTTCTTT
V gene: TRBV28; D gene: .; clone size: .; J gene: TRBJ2-2; CDR3 protein: CASSPTEPNTGELFF; CDR3 DNA: TGTGCCAGCAGTCCCACAGAGCCGAACACCGGGGAGCTGTTTTTT
V gene: TRBV5-1; D gene: .; clone size: .; J gene: TRBJ2-7; CDR3 protein: CASSFAGASSYEQYF; CDR3 DNA: TGCGCCAGCAGCTTCGCAGGGGCTAGCTCCTACGAGCAGTACTTC
V gene: TRBV4-3; D gene: .; clone size: .; J gene: TRBJ2-2; CDR3 protein: CASSQTRSDGSGELFF; CDR3 DNA: TGCGCCAGCAGCCAAACTAGATCGGATGGCAGCGGGGAGCTGTTTTTT
V gene: TRBV24-1; D gene: .; clone size: .; J gene: TRBJ1-5; CDR3 protein: CATTQGGNQPQHF; CDR3 DNA: TGTGCCACTACCCAGGGCGGCAATCAGCCCCAGCATTTT
V gene: TRBV5-8; D gene: .; clone size: .; J gene: TRBJ2-5; CDR3 protein: CASSFGETQYF; CDR3 DNA: TGTGCCAGCAGCTTCGGGGAGACCCAGTACTTC
V gene: TRBV27; D gene: TRBD1; clone size: once; J gene: TRBJ1-5; CDR3 protein: CASSPGTGRVNQPQHF; CDR3 DNA: TGTGCCAGCAGTCCGGGGACAGGGAGGGTTAATCAGCCCCAGCATTTT
V gene: TRBV28; D gene: .; clone size: few; J gene: TRBJ2-1; CDR3 protein: CASSLFGGFWEQFF; CDR3 DNA: TGTGCCAGCAGTTTATTCGGGGGTTTTTGGGAGCAGTTCTTC
V gene: TRBV15; D gene: .; clone size: .; J gene: TRBJ1-2; CDR3 protein: CATSGDAGDYGYTF; CDR3 DNA: TGTGCCACCAGCGGAGATGCAGGGGACTATGGCTACACCTTC
V gene: TRBV6-5; D gene: .; clone size: .; J gene: TRBJ1-4; CDR3 protein: CASSYSTAGVDEKLFF; CDR3 DNA: TGTGCCAGCAGTTACTCGACGGCGGGGGTGGATGAAAAACTGTTTTTT
V gene: TRBV3-1/TRBV3-2; D gene: .; clone size: .; J gene: TRBJ2-4; CDR3 protein: CASSLRDSKNIQYF; CDR3 DNA: TGTGCCAGCAGCTTGCGGGACAGCAAAAACATTCAGTACTTC
V gene: TRBV7-7; D gene: .; clone size: .; J gene: TRBJ2-7; CDR3 protein: CASSPNEGRGYEQYF; CDR3 DNA: TGTGCTAGCAGCCCCAACGAGGGCAGGGGCTACGAGCAGTACTTC
V gene: TRBV7-6; D gene: .; clone size: .; J gene: TRBJ2-7; CDR3 protein: CASSFGSGNYEQYF; CDR3 DNA: TGTGCCAGCAGCTTCGGATCAGGGAACTACGAGCAGTACTTC
V gene: TRBV11-3; D gene: TRBD2; clone size: .; J gene: TRBJ2-3; CDR3 protein: CASSLGTSGSTDTQYF; CDR3 DNA: TGTGCCAGCAGCTTAGGGACTAGCGGGAGCACAGATACGCAGTATTTT
V gene: TRBV7-3; D gene: .; clone size: .; J gene: TRBJ1-3; CDR3 protein: CASSLAGLGNTIYF; CDR3 DNA: TGTGCCAGCAGCTTAGCGGGGTTAGGAAACACCATATATTTT
V gene: TRBV5-4; D gene: .; clone size: .; J gene: TRBJ1-6; CDR3 protein: CASSLKSPGVSPLHF; CDR3 DNA: TGTGCCAGCAGCTTGAAATCCCCAGGGGTCTCACCCCTCCACTTT
V gene: TRBV28; D gene: .; clone size: .; J gene: TRBJ1-6; CDR3 protein: CASTLGGRGSPLHF; CDR3 DNA: TGTGCCAGCACCTTGGGGGGGCGAGGTTCACCCCTCCACTTT
V gene: TRBV25-1; D gene: .; clone size: once; J gene: TRBJ2-7; CDR3 protein: CASRMGARSSYEQYF; CDR3 DNA: TGTGCCAGCAGGATGGGAGCGAGGAGCTCCTACGAGCAGTACTTC
V gene: TRBV24-1; D gene: .; clone size: .; J gene: TRBJ1-5; CDR3 protein: CATSDKDRLSNQPQHF; CDR3 DNA: TGTGCCACCAGTGATAAAGACAGACTTAGCAATCAGCCCCAGCATTTT
V gene: TRBV6-2/TRBV6-3; D gene: .; clone size: .; J gene: TRBJ2-7; CDR3 protein: CASSPVGPSSYEQYF; CDR3 DNA: TGTGCCAGCAGTCCGGTGGGGCCGAGCTCCTACGAGCAGTACTTC
V gene: TRBV5-1; D gene: TRBD2; clone size: .; J gene: TRBJ2-2; CDR3 protein: CASSLSGSSTGELFF; CDR3 DNA: TGCGCCAGCAGCCTTAGCGGGAGTAGCACCGGGGAGCTGTTTTTT
V gene: TRBV7-9; D gene: TRBD2; clone size: .; J gene: TRBJ2-3; CDR3 protein: CASSQTSGWADTQYF; CDR3 DNA: TGTGCCAGCAGCCAGACTAGCGGGTGGGCAGATACGCAGTATTTT
V gene: TRBV10-3; D gene: TRBD1; clone size: once; J gene: TRBJ2-3; CDR3 protein: CAISGQGKTDTQYF; CDR3 DNA: TGTGCCATCTCGGGACAGGGTAAAACAGATACGCAGTATTTT
V gene: TRBV3-1/TRBV3-2; D gene: TRBD2; clone size: .; J gene: TRBJ2-3; CDR3 protein: CASSQFREASGVYTDTQYF; CDR3 DNA: TGTGCCAGCAGCCAATTCAGAGAGGCTAGCGGGGTTTACACAGATACGCAGTATTTT
V gene: TRBV27; D gene: .; clone size: .; J gene: TRBJ2-7; CDR3 protein: CASRKGPGDEQYF; CDR3 DNA: TGTGCCAGCAGGAAGGGGCCTGGGGACGAGCAGTACTTC